This paragraph covers one T cell receptor beta chain sequence. The sample is drawn from a study of somatic mutations in cytotoxic T cells in rheumatoid arthritis. Assay used: immunoSEQ multiplex PCR; TCRdb lists only in-frame clones, some missing. The sample carries 15,000 to 20,000 clones, about 72% recorded once. CDR1 is SGHVS and CDR2 is FNYEAQ in the germline V gene. Trimming at V came to 5 bases and at J to 2 bases, leaving 12 bases not matched to a gene. The CDR3 loop spans 17 amino acids. The chain joins TRBV7-6 to TRBJ1-3; 7 nucleotides line up with TRBD1. The receptor comes from an adult with rheumatoid arthritis. The material sequenced was CD8+ T cells sorted from blood. DNA of the CDR3: TGTGCCAGCAGCCACATTCCTGGACAGGCCACTGGAAACACCATATATTTT. Encoded protein: CASSHIPGQATGNTIYF.